Given below is one T cell receptor (beta chain) in context. The data were obtained in a study of cytomegalovirus exposure and HLA in healthy donors. The PCR employed 60 Vbeta primers together with 13 Jbeta primers. Clones were sequenced by immunoSEQ multiplex PCR, and TCRdb holds only the in-frame ones, with some missing. The sample records roughly 160,000 clones, less than 85% being singletons. CDR1 is LNHDA and CDR2 is SQIVND in the germline V gene (reference sequence). Trimming took 7 bases from V and 3 from J; bases not matched to a gene: 4. This CDR3 has 14 amino acids. All donors participated as healthy donors of bone marrow.

What was sequenced was PBMCs. The sequence came from a man aged 40-55 years in good health and CMV-seronegative. The chain uses TRBV19 and TRBJ1-2, with 11 bases fitting TRBD1. CDR3 coding DNA: TGTGCCAGTACCAGGACAGGGGGCGACTATGGCTACACCTTC. Protein product: CASTRTGGDYGYTF.